Here is one TCR beta chain with its context. In the PCR, 60 Vbeta and 13 Jbeta primers were used. Sequencing was performed with immunoSEQ multiplex PCR; in TCRdb, only in-frame clones are kept and a portion is missing. The sample carries 200,000 to 250,000 clones, approximately 90% recorded once. This entry is derived from a study of cytomegalovirus exposure and HLA in healthy donors. The sequenced material came from PBMCs. This clonotype was obtained from a woman under 30 in good health and CMV-seronegative.

The CDR3 spells CASRPLAGRSDTQYF. The CDR3, as DNA: TGTGCCAGCAGGCCACTAGCGGGGAGGTCAGATACGCAGTATTTT. The J gene is TRBJ2-3, the V gene TRBV6-4, with 10 bases aligning to TRBD2. The CDR3 loop spans 15 amino acids. Germline CDR1 and CDR2: MRHNA and SNTAGT. J gave up 4 bases and V 6 bases, and 7 bases lay outside the gene matches.